This TCR beta chain was identified in a study of T cells after yellow fever vaccination (dated by TCRdb to 2018 to 2020). Background on the whole study: The SMART-Seq v4 Ultra Low Input RNA kit was used to prepare libraries from fractions with low cell numbers. To follow T-cell clones before and after primary and booster YFV17D yellow fever vaccination, bulk TCR alpha and beta repertoires were sequenced over time. The cohort comprised two healthy male donors, one aged 18 to 29 and one aged 30 to 39 years. Blood was drawn at multiple timepoints before and after primary and secondary immunization, with bulk PBMC replicates and cell subsets isolated. Beyond this particular receptor, the publication reports: The secondary T-cell response was found to be weaker but faster than the primary response, with a peak reached on day 5 rather than on day 15. After the booster, most clones that had expanded after primary vaccination were detected again (around 97% of CD4 and around nine tenths of CD8), suggesting broad maintenance of memory. Computational filtering was needed because FACS-sorted repertoires could contain abundant contaminating clonotypes from the bulk population. The study included only a couple of donors, which limits how far the findings can be generalized. A small share of clonotypes occurred in both CD4 and CD8 compartments, likely arising from convergent recombination.

TCR cDNA was synthesized by 5'RACE template switching, through which a universal primer site and unique molecular identifiers were introduced. Priming for cDNA synthesis came from both the TCR alpha and TCR beta constant segments. Library amplification involved two PCR steps, and the second step added sample barcodes and sequencing adapters. Sequencing of the libraries was done on either Illumina HiSeq 2500 (2x100 bp) or NovaSeq (2x150 bp). The paper's data handling went like this. MIGEC was used to demultiplex reads and collapse the reads into UMI consensus sequences, and MiXCR was used for V(D)J alignment. Clonotypes responding to the vaccine were identified with edgeR on replicate PBMC samples, with the criteria of FDR below 0.01 and a log2 fold change above 5 up to day 15. Bulk clonotypes were assigned CD4 or CD8 identity according to which sequenced CD4 or CD8 repertoire held them at higher abundance. In TCRdb, the public reads were trimmed at Q25 with fastp and aligned with MiXCR, with productive beta chains retained. Entries are consolidated by CDR3 protein sequence, retaining the most common genes and DNA. The V and J calls shown here were made by TCRdb, not taken from the authors' results. The sample yields just under 600,000 distinct CDR3 sequences; 13% were counted once. Around an eighth of the sample rests with the top ten.

What this sample's treatment or condition label stands for: live attenuated yellow fever vaccine strain. Two biological replicates of bulk PBMCs were collected at each blood-draw timepoint. PBMCs were isolated from peripheral blood using a standard Ficoll-Paque protocol. TriZol was used to extract RNA from bulk PBMCs, from CD4 and CD8 fractions, and from dextramer-positive and dextramer-negative fractions. Note on this clonotype: No antigen is known for it. No base-level quality is on record; no much larger clone is a single base apart.

Taken from cysteine to phenylalanine, the CDR3 has 16 residues. CDR3 DNA is the only sequence kept; it has 48 bases, read in frame from the first base. V is reduced by 2 bases and J by 3 bases, leaving a spacing of 14 bases between them. Per the germline V gene, MNHEY is the CDR1 and SVGEGT is the CDR2. Material: PBMCs, obtained on the day of the yellow fever booster vaccination. The chain was built from TRBV6-2 or TRBV6-3 and TRBJ1-5; the D gene identity is not certain. This TCR was recovered from a man aged 30-40 years who received the YFV17D yellow fever vaccine. For the CDR3, the sequence is CASSYKRAGSNQPQHF. The DNA is as follows: TGTGCCAGCAGTTACAAGCGTGCCGGCTCCAATCAGCCCCAGCATTTT.